This T cell receptor beta chain was captured by sequencing in a study of blood T cell repertoires in COVID-19 (dated by TCRdb to 2019 to 2021). Study-level background: Samples from collaborators originated in the United States, Italy and Spain and spanned both the acute and convalescent phases of COVID-19. The material from the prospective study consisted of cDNA or gDNA derived from T cells, B-cell-depleted T cells, or PBMCs. Deeply sampled blood TCRbeta repertoires from subjects exposed to, actively infected with, or recovered from COVID-19 were included in the dataset. The repertoires were released in a freely available public database intended as a resource for research on the immune response to SARS-CoV-2. The samples were drawn from the first 160 participants of the ongoing ImmuneRACE study and from some 1,300 subjects provided by 6 global collaborators. Nearly every sample came with metadata listing a de-identified subject ID, COVID-19 status, age in years and sex. Where HLA class I and class II types were available, the types were taken from metadata supplied by the sample provider, not from assay-based typing.

The study at large found these results: The quantity of clinical and demographic metadata differed by source and by participant and was supplied without curation.

Each collaborating institution followed its own protocols to collect whole blood in K2EDTA tubes. For TCRbeta analysis, collaborators shipped samples in one of three forms: frozen whole blood, isolated PBMCs, or DNA extracted from either of those sample types. TCRbeta CDR3 regions were amplified from genomic DNA by means of the immunoSEQ Assay, a bias-controlled multiplex PCR. The authors' analysis ran thus. Within the assay, amplification of reference gene primers was used to estimate how many nucleated cells each sample contained. To quantify the absolute abundance of each unique TCRbeta CDR3 rearrangement, sequence reads were collapsed and filtered. For each sample, productive Simpson clonality was calculated as the square root of Simpson's diversity index over productive rearrangements. What TCRdb holds here is the immuneACCESS table cut down to in-frame rearrangements. Part of the clones is not present; checked against another copy, under half of the missing clones reflect an unresolved V gene, and the others are unexplained. The V and J calls and the clone size are those of that table, but D and trimming were determined from the DNA. Here the sample has more than 95,000 clones; just under 85% occur a single time. The biggest ten clones account for 2.5% to 3.5% of the sample.

The germline V gene provides CDR1 SGHAT and CDR2 FQNNGV. The CDR3 runs 13 residues from the cysteine to the phenylalanine. The kept DNA is CDR3 alone, 39 bases in frame from the first base. V is pared back by 1 base and J by 3 bases, with 4 bases lying between the germline termini. A single count supports this clone. Its recognized antigen is unknown. No base quality values were provided; no much bigger clone lies one nucleotide off. The receptor comes from a woman of 80 years or more with active or convalescent COVID-19. The V gene is TRBV11-2 and the J gene is TRBJ2-1; no D gene call is confident. The sequencing input was peripheral blood. Read as DNA, the sequence is TGTGCCAGCAGCTTAGGCAGCTACAATGAGCAGTTCTTC. Its product reads: CASSLGSYNEQFF.